A single sample gave rise to the 15 T cell receptor beta chains below, sequenced in a study of shared clonotypes between healthy human individuals (TCRdb year 2020). The receptor library was made with the immunoSEQ multiplex PCR assay. What TCRdb holds here is the immuneACCESS table cut down to in-frame rearrangements. Part of the clones is not present; checked against another copy, under half of the missing clones reflect an unresolved V gene, and the others are unexplained. The sample table holds 2 million to 3 million clones, of which more than 85% were seen once. The ten top clones hold roughly 0.36% of the sample. The source material was naive CD4+ T cells from PBMCs. This specimen's cell subset or site label, interpreted: CD45RA+ positively selected. These receptors all come from a man aged 18 to 29 in good health. Some clones in this sample may be carry-over from other donors' samples.

The V call is TRBV7-3, the J call TRBJ2-1; the match to TRBD2 covers 8 bases. After removal of 4 bases from V and 12 bases from J, the junction contained 8 bases not matched to a gene. The CDR3 has 13 residues. Germline CDR1 is SGHTA and CDR2 is FQGTGA. The DNA of the CDR3 is TGTGCCAGCAGCTCGGGGGGGACTCCTGGGCAGTTCTTC. It is translated as CASSSGGTPGQFF.

V gene TRBV2 combines with J gene TRBJ2-2, with 7 positions matching TRBD2. Per the germline V gene, CDR1 is SNHLY and CDR2 is FYNNEI. This CDR3 comprises 15 residues. Trimming at V came to 6 bases and at J to 4 bases, leaving 8 bases not matched to a gene. This chain's CDR3 is CASSPGGSGTGELFF. The CDR3 DNA reads as TGTGCCAGCAGCCCCGGGGGGTCGGGCACCGGGGAGCTGTTTTTT.

J is TRBJ2-1 and V is TRBV4-1, with TRBD2 matching over 13 bases. Losses at the gene ends were 5 bases for V and 3 bases for J; bases not matched to a gene: 4. This CDR3 has 16 amino acids. Germline values: CDR1 MGHRA, CDR2 YSYEKL. CDR3 sequence: CASSRGLAGYYNEQFF. CDR3 nucleotide sequence: TGCGCCAGCAGCAGGGGACTAGCGGGATACTACAATGAGCAGTTCTTC.

This sequence joins TRBV29-1 and TRBJ2-1; a weak D match, TRBD2 (5 bases). This CDR3 is 12 amino acids long. Germline CDR1 reads SQVTM; CDR2 reads ANQGSEA. With 3 bases removed from V and 4 bases from J, the gap between germline ends came to 7 bases. The CDR3 sequence is CSVDRGYNEQFF. CDR3 in DNA: TGCAGCGTTGACCGGGGTTACAATGAGCAGTTCTTC.

This clone showed up just once. The rearrangement joins TRBV4-3 to TRBJ2-7; D possibly corresponds to TRBD2 (5 bases). The V end was cut by 4 bases, the J end by 1 base, with 11 bases between. CDR3 length equals 14 residues. The germline gives CDR1 LGHNA, CDR2 YSLEER. The CDR3 sequence is CASSPGGLSYEQYF. CDR3 DNA sequence: TGCGCCAGCAGCCCCGGCGGGTTATCCTACGAGCAGTACTTC.

This clone appeared once. V and J are TRBV19 and TRBJ1-5, with D hard to call. Germline CDR1 is LNHDA and CDR2 is SQIVND (reference sequence). The CDR3 length is 13 residues. Trimming left V 6 bases short and J 16 bases short, with 22 bases between. The CDR3 loop is CASSPGREGAFHF. In DNA, the CDR3 is TGTGCCAGTAGCCCGGGGAGGGAAGGAGCGTTTCATTTT.

The chain is built from TRBV25-1 and TRBJ2-1, with D perhaps TRBD2 (6 bases). The V end lost 0 bases, the J end lost 5 bases, and 8 bases lay between the germline ends. CDR1 is MGHDK and CDR2 is SYGVNS in the germline V gene. The CDR3 runs to 14 residues. CDR3 sequence: CASSEYWGDNEQFF. DNA of the CDR3: TGTGCCAGCAGTGAATATTGGGGGGACAATGAGCAGTTCTTC.

The chain couples TRBV5-1 to TRBJ1-6; D unresolved. V dropped 0 bases and J dropped 7 bases, with 14 bases sitting between them. The CDR3 covers 16 residues. Germline V gene data show CDR1 as SGHRS and CDR2 as YFSETQ. Written as DNA, the CDR3 is TGCGCCAGCAGCTTGGGGGATATAATCCCCAATTCACCCCTCCACTTT. As protein: CASSLGDIIPNSPLHF. Complete variable domain (other parts from reference TRBV5-1 and TRBJ1-6): KAGVTQTPRYLIKTRGQQVTLSCSPISGHRSVSWYQQTPGQGLQFLFEYFSETQRNKGNFPGRFSGRQFSNSRSEMNVSTLELGDSALYLCASSLGDIIPNSPLHFGNGTRLTVT.

The gene calls are TRBV5-4 and TRBJ2-3, with D hard to call. The CDR3 has 13 amino acids. CDR1 is SGHNT, CDR2 YYREEE, per germline (reference sequence). Trimming left V 0 bases short and J 8 bases short, with 10 bases between. CDR3 nucleotides: TGTGCCAGCAGCTTGGGACCCGTCGGTACGCAGTATTTT. It codes for CASSLGPVGTQYF. Full variable domain (remainder filled in from reference TRBV5-4 and TRBJ2-3): ETGVTQSPTHLIKTRGQQVTLRCSSQSGHNTVSWYQQALGQGPQFIFQYYREEENGRGNFPPRFSGLQFPNYSSELNVNALELDDSALYLCASSLGPVGTQYFGPGTRLTVL.

The chain uses TRBV10-3 and TRBJ2-7; D is uncertain. The germline V gene encodes CDR1 ENHRY and CDR2 SYGVKD. This CDR3 has 12 residues. V lost 8 bases and J 5 bases, leaving 13 bases between the germline ends. The CDR3 protein is CAIGASRNEQYF. The DNA for the CDR3 is TGTGCCATCGGCGCCTCCCGGAACGAGCAGTACTTC.

This clone occurred once. The chain couples TRBV5-8 to TRBJ1-4; 9 nucleotides align to TRBD1. CDR3 length: 16 amino acids. CDR1 SGHTS and CDR2 YDEGEE come from the germline V gene. Unmatched junction bases numbered 8, after V lost 4 bases and J lost 4 bases. The CDR3 DNA reads as TGTGCCAGCAGCACCAGGACAGGGGCCTTTAATGAAAAACTGTTTTTT. Protein: CASSTRTGAFNEKLFF.

This clone occurred once. V and J are TRBV7-2 and TRBJ2-3, with 15 bases identical to TRBD2. The CDR3 has 18 residues. The trim removed 1 base at V and 3 bases at J, leaving 5 bases unmatched. The germline V gene encodes CDR1 SGHTA and CDR2 FQGNSA. Written as DNA, the CDR3 is TGTGCCAGCAGCTTAGGAAGGACTAGCGGGAGGGTTACAGATACGCAGTATTTT. Translated: CASSLGRTSGRVTDTQYF.

The chain combines TRBV7-3 with TRBJ2-3; TRBD2 matches 10 bases. Per the germline V gene, CDR1 is SGHTA and CDR2 is FQGTGA. The CDR3 is made up of 16 amino acids. The ends lost 6 bases at V and 4 bases at J; junction bases unmatched: 10. CDR3 sequence (DNA): TGTGCCAGCAGGAGAAAAGCGGGAGGGGGCCCAGATACGCAGTATTTT. Its translation is CASRRKAGGGPDTQYF.

V is TRBV7-8 and J is TRBJ2-7; D assignment may be TRBD1 or TRBD2 (5 bases each). Trimming removed 4 bases at V and 3 bases at J, with 13 bases between. The CDR3 loop spans 14 amino acids. From germline, CDR1 is SGHVS and CDR2 FQNEAQ. CDR3 nucleotides: TGTGCCAGCAGCTACCGGGACGGGTTCTACGAGCAGTACTTC. Translation: CASSYRDGFYEQYF.

The CDR3 loop is CSVEEAGRADTQYF. CDR3 sequence (DNA): TGCAGCGTTGAAGAAGCGGGGCGGGCAGATACGCAGTATTTT. The chain carries TRBV29-1 and TRBJ2-3; TRBD2 matches at 7 bases. The germline gives CDR1 SQVTM, CDR2 ANQGSEA. This CDR3 has 14 residues. V dropped 0 bases and J dropped 4; count of bases not matched to a gene: 4.